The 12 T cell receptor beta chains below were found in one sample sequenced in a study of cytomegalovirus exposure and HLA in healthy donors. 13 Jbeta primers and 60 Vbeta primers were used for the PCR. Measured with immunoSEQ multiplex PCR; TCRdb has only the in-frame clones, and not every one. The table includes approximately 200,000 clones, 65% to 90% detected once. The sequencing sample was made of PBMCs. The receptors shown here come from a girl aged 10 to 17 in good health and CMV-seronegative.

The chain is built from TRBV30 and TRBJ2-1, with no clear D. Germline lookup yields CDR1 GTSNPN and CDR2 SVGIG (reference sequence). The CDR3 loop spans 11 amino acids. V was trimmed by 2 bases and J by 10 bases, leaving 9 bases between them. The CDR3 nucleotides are TGTGCCTGGAGTCAAAGCGCAGAGCAGTTCTTC. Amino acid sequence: CAWSQSAEQFF.

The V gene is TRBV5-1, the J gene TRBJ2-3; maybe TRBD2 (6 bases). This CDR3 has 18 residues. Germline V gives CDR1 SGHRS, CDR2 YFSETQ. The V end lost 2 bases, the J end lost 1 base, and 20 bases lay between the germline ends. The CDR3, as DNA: TGCGCCAGCAGCTTTTGGAGACTAGTCCACCTTGGCACAGATACGCAGTATTTT. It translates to CASSFWRLVHLGTDTQYF.

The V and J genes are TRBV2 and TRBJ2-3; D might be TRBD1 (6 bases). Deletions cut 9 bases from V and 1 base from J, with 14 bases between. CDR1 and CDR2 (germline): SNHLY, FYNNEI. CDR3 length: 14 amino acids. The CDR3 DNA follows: TGTGCCAGTCAACAGGGCTTAGGCACAGATACGCAGTATTTT. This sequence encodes CASQQGLGTDTQYF.

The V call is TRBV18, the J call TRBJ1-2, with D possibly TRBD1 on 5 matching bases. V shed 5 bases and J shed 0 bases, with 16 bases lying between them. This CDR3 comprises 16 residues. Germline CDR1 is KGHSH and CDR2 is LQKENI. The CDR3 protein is CASSWGPGGSNYGYTF. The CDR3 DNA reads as TGTGCCAGCTCATGGGGCCCCGGGGGATCTAACTATGGCTACACCTTC. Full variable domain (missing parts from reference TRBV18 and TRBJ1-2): NAGVMQNPRHLVRRRGQEARLRCSPMKGHSHVYWYRQLPEEGLKFMVYLQKENIIDESGMPKERFSAEFPKEGPSILRIQQVVRGDSAAYFCASSWGPGGSNYGYTFGSGTRLTVV.

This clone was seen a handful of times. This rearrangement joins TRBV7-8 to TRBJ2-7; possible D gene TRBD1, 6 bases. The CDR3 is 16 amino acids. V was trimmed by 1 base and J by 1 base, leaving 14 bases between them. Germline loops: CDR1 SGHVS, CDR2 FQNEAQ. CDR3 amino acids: CASSLGGTGSSYEQYF. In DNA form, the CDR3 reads TGTGCCAGCAGCTTAGGCGGCACAGGGTCTTCCTACGAGCAGTACTTC. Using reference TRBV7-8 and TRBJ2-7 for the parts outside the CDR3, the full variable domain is GAGVSQSPRYKVAKRGQDVALRCDPISGHVSLFWYQQALGQGPEFLTYFQNEAQLDKSGLPSDRFFAERPEGSVSTLKIQRTQQEDSAVYLCASSLGGTGSSYEQYFGPGTRLTVT.

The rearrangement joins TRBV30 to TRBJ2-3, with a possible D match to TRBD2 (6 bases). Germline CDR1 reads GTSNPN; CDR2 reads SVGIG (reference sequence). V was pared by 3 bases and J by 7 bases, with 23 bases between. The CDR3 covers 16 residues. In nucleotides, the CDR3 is TGTGCCTGGAGAGCGGGTAGTGAGCGGACTTTCAATACGCAGTATTTT. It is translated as CAWRAGSERTFNTQYF.

The CDR3 loop reads CASSPLPDWTPGEQYF. In DNA form, the CDR3 reads TGTGCCAGCTCACCCTTACCGGACTGGACTCCGGGGGAGCAGTACTTC. V is TRBV18 and J is TRBJ2-7, with D possibly TRBD2 on 5 matching bases. CDR3 length equals 16 residues. Germline loops: CDR1 KGHSH, CDR2 LQKENI. Between the trimmed V and J ends, which lost 3 bases and 7 bases, there was a span of 22 bases.

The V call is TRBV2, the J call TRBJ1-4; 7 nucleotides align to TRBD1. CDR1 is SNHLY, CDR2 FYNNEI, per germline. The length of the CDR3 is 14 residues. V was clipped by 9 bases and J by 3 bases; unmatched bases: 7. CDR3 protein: CASTKGQSNEKLFF. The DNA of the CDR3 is TGTGCCAGTACAAAGGGACAGTCTAATGAAAAACTGTTTTTT.

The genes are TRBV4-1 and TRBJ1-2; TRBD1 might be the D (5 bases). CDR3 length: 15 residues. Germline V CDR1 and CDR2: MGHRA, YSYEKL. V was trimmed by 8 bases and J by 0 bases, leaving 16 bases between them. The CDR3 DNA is TGCGCCAGCCAGTGGAGATTGACAGCTAACTATGGCTACACCTTC. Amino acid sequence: CASQWRLTANYGYTF.

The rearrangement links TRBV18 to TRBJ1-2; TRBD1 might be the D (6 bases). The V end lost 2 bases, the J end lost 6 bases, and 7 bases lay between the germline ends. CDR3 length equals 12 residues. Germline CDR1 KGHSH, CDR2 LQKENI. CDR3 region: CASSPAGDGYTF. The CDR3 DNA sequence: TGTGCCAGCTCACCAGCAGGGGATGGCTACACCTTC.

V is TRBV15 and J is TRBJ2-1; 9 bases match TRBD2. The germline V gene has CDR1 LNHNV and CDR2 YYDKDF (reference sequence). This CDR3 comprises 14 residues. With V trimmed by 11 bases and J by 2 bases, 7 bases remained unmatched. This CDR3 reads CAAGRLAAYNEQFF. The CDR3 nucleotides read TGTGCCGCCGGGCGACTAGCGGCCTACAATGAGCAGTTCTTC.

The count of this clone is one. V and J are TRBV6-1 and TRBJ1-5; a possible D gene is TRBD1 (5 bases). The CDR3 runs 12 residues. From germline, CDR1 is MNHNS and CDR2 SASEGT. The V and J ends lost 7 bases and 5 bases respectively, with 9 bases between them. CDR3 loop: CASNQGYQPQHF. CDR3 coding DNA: TGTGCCAGCAATCAGGGTTATCAGCCCCAGCATTTT.